A selection of T cell receptor beta chains follows, all from one sample in a study of human T cells and chemical hapten exposure. TCRdb recomputed calls from the RACE reads with MiXCR, one row per CDR3 protein. The repertoire holds 35,000 to 45,000 distinct CDR3 sequences, with more than 8.5% as singletons. The sample consisted of whole blood, taken in connection with sensitization to the hapten diphenylcyclopropenone (DPC). These receptors were obtained from a woman in her thirties or forties with alopecia areata. Some clones in this sample may be carry-over from other donors' samples. The CDR3 runs from the conserved cysteine through the conserved F or W. Each record gives: clone size, J gene, D gene, V gene, CDR3 DNA, CDR3 protein. D genes are given only for firm matches. Only part of the rows carry a size: once, few, many, or a class if the clone is expanded.

>many|TRBJ2-7|TRBD2|TRBV3-1
TGTGCCAGCAGCTTGGGACTAGCGGGGTCCTACGAGCAGTACTTC
CASSLGLAGSYEQYF
>many|TRBJ1-1|TRBD1|TRBV20-1
TGCAGTGCTATCTCCTTCGTCCCGGGACAGGGGGTGAACACTGAAGCTTTCTTT
CSAISFVPGQGVNTEAFF
>many|TRBJ1-6|.|TRBV6-1
TGTGCCAGCAGTGTCGAGGGAGGCTCCTATAATTCACCCCTCCACTTT
CASSVEGGSYNSPLHF
>many|TRBJ2-7|.|TRBV29-1
TGCAGCGCCAGGACAGCCTACGAGCAGTACTTC
CSARTAYEQYF
>.|TRBJ1-3|.|TRBV4-3
TGCGCCAGCAGCCAGACACAGGGCACGGGCACCATATATTTT
CASSQTQGTGTIYF
>.|TRBJ2-7|TRBD2|TRBV4-2
TGTGCCAGCAGCAGGGAAAATACCGCCTACGGGACTAGCTCCTACGAGCAGTACTTC
CASSRENTAYGTSSYEQYF
>few|TRBJ2-5|TRBD2|TRBV2
TGTGCCAGCAGTGAGGTGTTAGCGGGAACCCAGTACTTC
CASSEVLAGTQYF
>many|TRBJ1-6|.|TRBV2
TGTGCCAGCAGTTTGGGGGGGCGGGATAATTCACCCCTCCACTTT
CASSLGGRDNSPLHF
>many|TRBJ2-3|TRBD2|TRBV13
TGTGCCAGCAGCCATTCCTGGACTAGCGGCTCAGATACGCAGTATTTT
CASSHSWTSGSDTQYF
>many|TRBJ2-3|TRBD1|TRBV7-6
TGTGCCAGCAGCCAAACAGGGGTGGGAGATACGCAGTATTTT
CASSQTGVGDTQYF
>.|TRBJ1-1|.|TRBV20-1
TGCAGTGCTGGTTGGGACGGTAGAATGAACACTGAAGCTTTCTTT
CSAGWDGRMNTEAFF
>many|TRBJ1-1|.|TRBV12-3/TRBV12-4
TGTGCCAGCTCCCGCAGGGCCACCCCGACGGCTTTCTTT
CASSRRATPTAFF
>few|TRBJ2-7|.|TRBV12-5
TGTGCTAGTGGTTTAGGGTCCGTCGACGAGCAGTACTTC
CASGLGSVDEQYF
>many|TRBJ1-6|TRBD1|TRBV11-2
TGTGCCAGCAGCTTATTAGGACAGGGGGCGCGGAATTCACCCCTCCACTTT
CASSLLGQGARNSPLHF
>many|TRBJ2-7|TRBD2|TRBV5-1
TGCGCCAGCAGCTGGACTAGCGGATACTCCTACGAGCAGTACTTC
CASSWTSGYSYEQYF
>many|TRBJ1-5|.|TRBV20-1
TGCAGTGCTAGAGCCCTGACAGAAAATAGCAATCAGCCCCAGCATTTT
CSARALTENSNQPQHF
>.|TRBJ1-2|TRBD1|TRBV30
TGTGCCTGGAATTCGGCAGGGGGCAACTATGGCTACACCTTC
CAWNSAGGNYGYTF
>few|TRBJ2-1|TRBD2|TRBV18
TGTGCCAGCTCACCGCAGGGAGGGCTGAGCAATGAGCAGTTCTTC
CASSPQGGLSNEQFF
>many|TRBJ2-1|.|TRBV7-3
TGTGCCAGCAGCTTAGGGGCAGCGTCCGATGAGCAGTTCTTC
CASSLGAASDEQFF
>many|TRBJ1-3|.|TRBV5-1
TGCGCCAGCAGCCCCGACAGCCAGAGCTCTGGAAACACCATATATTTT
CASSPDSQSSGNTIYF
>many|TRBJ1-5|.|TRBV11-2
TGTGCCAGCAGCTTAGATCGGGGTCAGCCCCAGCATTTT
CASSLDRGQPQHF
>many|TRBJ2-5|TRBD2|TRBV29-1
TGCAGCGTTCTCCCTTCACCGGGACTAGCGGAGACCCAGTACTTC
CSVLPSPGLAETQYF
>few|TRBJ1-6|.|TRBV19
TGTGCCAGTAGCCCGGTTGGGGGCAATAATTCACCCCTCCACTTT
CASSPVGGNNSPLHF
>many|TRBJ2-3|.|TRBV6-4
TGTGCCAGCAGTGACGAAGGGGAAGATACGCAGTATTTT
CASSDEGEDTQYF
>many|TRBJ2-7|.|TRBV28
TGTGCCAGCCTGGGGGTTGTAGCCTCCTACGAGCAGTACTTC
CASLGVVASYEQYF
>many|TRBJ2-1|TRBD1|TRBV29-1
TGCAGCGTCGGGACAGGGACCCGGGAGCAGTTCTTC
CSVGTGTREQFF
>many|TRBJ2-1|.|TRBV2
TGTGCCAGCAGTGGATGGGGCAGGGCGAGTAATGAGCAGTTCTTC
CASSGWGRASNEQFF
>many|TRBJ1-5|.|TRBV7-2
TGTGCCAGCAGCTTGATACAGTTCAATCAGCCCCAGCATTTT
CASSLIQFNQPQHF
>many|TRBJ2-3|TRBD2|TRBV7-8
TGTGCCAGCAGCTTAGAGGCGGCTAGCGGGGCTACAGATACGCAGTATTTT
CASSLEAASGATDTQYF
>many|TRBJ1-2|.|TRBV2
TGTGCCAGCAGTGAGGCAGGGACCTATGGCTACACCTTC
CASSEAGTYGYTF
>many|TRBJ1-5|.|TRBV7-6
TGTGCCAGCAGCTTACGAGGTCAGCCCCAGCATTTT
CASSLRGQPQHF